This T cell receptor (beta chain) emerged from a study of early T cells in non-severe SARS-CoV-2 infection. Study overall: Sequenced bulk RNA came from whole blood that was unsorted, and chains were unpaired.

Notes on the study in general: The matching step, a VDJdb search, favored anti-spike CD8 responses and missed private and CD4 specificities.

This clonotype has more than one count but fewer than ten. Antigen: not known. The CDR3 has 17 amino acids. V was clipped by 6 bases and J by 0 bases, with 21 bases between them. Molecules of cDNA were individually given unique molecular identifiers that were attached to them. TCRdb reanalysed the 5' RACE reads using MiXCR and keeps one entry per CDR3 protein. The table lists approximately 22,000 distinct CDR3 sequences, 5.7% of them singletons. The chain combines TRBV12-3 or TRBV12-4 with TRBJ2-7, with D possibly TRBD1 on 6 matching bases. The source of this sequence is an adult who was a healthcare worker with PCR-confirmed SARS-CoV-2 infection or an uninfected control (not recorded which). The input for sequencing was whole blood, taken at baseline. CDR3 sequence: CASSFRHSGGISYEQYF. The CDR3 nucleotides are TGTGCCAGCAGCTTCCGACATAGTGGGGGCATCTCCTACGAGCAGTACTTC.